This record covers a single TCR beta chain. This entry is derived from a study of CD8 T cells in Susac syndrome. Study as a whole: Eight of the sequenced Susac syndrome patients were in remission, and 5 or 6 had active disease. Each patient with Susac syndrome, at the time of blood draw, was therapy-naive, on corticosteroids, or on intravenous immunoglobulin alone.

TEMRA cells were enriched by FACS, while CD8+ and CD4+ T cells were obtained through a negative isolation that was performed magnetically. RNA in amounts of roughly 0.45 to 1 ug was reverse transcribed with random hexamers. Across 54 Vbeta and 13 Jbeta, immunoSEQ multiplex PCR amplified TCR beta CDR3. TCRdb called the immunoSEQ multiplex PCR reads again in MiXCR, with one record for every CDR3 protein. The table lists around 200,000 distinct CDR3 sequences, roughly 94% of them singletons, with 0.09% to 0.1% in the top ten. Trimming took 5 bases from V and 3 from J; bases not matched to a gene: 1. The CDR3 contains 13 residues. Germline values: CDR1 GTSNPN, CDR2 SVGIG (reference sequence).

Sequencing was performed on CD4+ T cells from PBMCs. This chain joins TRBV30 and TRBJ2-7; TRBD2 matches 13 bases. The source of this sequence is a human donor with Susac syndrome. CDR3 bases: TGTGCCTGGGGGACTAGCGGGATCTACGAGCAGTACTTC. It translates to CAWGTSGIYEQYF.